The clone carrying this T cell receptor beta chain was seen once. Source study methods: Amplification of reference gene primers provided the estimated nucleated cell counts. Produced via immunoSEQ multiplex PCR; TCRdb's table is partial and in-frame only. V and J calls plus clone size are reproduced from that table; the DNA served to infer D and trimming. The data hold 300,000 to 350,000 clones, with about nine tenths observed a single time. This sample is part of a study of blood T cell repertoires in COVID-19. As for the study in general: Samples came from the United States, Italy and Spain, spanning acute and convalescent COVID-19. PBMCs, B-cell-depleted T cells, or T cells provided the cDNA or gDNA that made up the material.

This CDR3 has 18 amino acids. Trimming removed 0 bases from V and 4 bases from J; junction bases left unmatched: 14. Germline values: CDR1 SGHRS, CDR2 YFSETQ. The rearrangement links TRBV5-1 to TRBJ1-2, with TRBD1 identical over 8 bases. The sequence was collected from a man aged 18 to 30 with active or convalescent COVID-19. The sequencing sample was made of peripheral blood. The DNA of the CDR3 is TGCGCCAGCAGCTTGGCCCCCCTCAGACAGGGGTCAGGCTATGGCTACACCTTC. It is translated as CASSLAPLRQGSGYGYTF.